This TCR beta chain was observed in a study of regulatory T cells in long-lasting Graves disease. As to time point: newly diagnosed GD, antithyroid drugs for less than 3 months. From PBMCs, RNA was extracted and then used to make the TCR library. Through Arm-PCR of CDR3 regions and iRepertoire HTBI primers, TCR beta libraries were built. Each CDR3 protein is one row after TCRdb ran MiXCR on the multiplex PCR reads. This table has more than 400,000 distinct CDR3 sequences, around 17% appearing once. The same data also contributed to another study, on T cells in Graves' hyperthyroidism and ophthalmopathy.

The starting material was peripheral blood mononuclear cells (PBMCs), obtained at new diagnosis, from a patient treated with antithyroid drugs. This receptor was obtained from a woman aged 25 to 45 with Graves disease.

CDR3 coding DNA: TGCGCCAGCAGCCAAGATAAGGCCCACATCGAGCAGTACTTC. As protein: CASSQDKAHIEQYF. This chain joins TRBV4-3 and TRBJ2-7; D is unresolved. V gave up 0 bases and J gave up 6 bases, with 12 bases separating them. The CDR3 has 14 amino acids. The germline CDR1 and CDR2 sequences are LGHNA and YSLEER.